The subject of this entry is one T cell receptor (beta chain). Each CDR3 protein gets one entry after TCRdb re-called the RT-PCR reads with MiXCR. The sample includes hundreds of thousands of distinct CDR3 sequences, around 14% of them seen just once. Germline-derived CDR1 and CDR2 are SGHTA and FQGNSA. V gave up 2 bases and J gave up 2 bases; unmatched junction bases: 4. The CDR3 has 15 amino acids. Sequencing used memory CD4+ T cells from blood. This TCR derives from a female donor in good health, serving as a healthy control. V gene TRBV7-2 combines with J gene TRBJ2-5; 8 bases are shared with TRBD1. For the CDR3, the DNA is TGTGCCAGCAGCTTATGGACAGGGCTTCAAGAGACCCAGTACTTC. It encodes CASSLWTGLQETQYF.